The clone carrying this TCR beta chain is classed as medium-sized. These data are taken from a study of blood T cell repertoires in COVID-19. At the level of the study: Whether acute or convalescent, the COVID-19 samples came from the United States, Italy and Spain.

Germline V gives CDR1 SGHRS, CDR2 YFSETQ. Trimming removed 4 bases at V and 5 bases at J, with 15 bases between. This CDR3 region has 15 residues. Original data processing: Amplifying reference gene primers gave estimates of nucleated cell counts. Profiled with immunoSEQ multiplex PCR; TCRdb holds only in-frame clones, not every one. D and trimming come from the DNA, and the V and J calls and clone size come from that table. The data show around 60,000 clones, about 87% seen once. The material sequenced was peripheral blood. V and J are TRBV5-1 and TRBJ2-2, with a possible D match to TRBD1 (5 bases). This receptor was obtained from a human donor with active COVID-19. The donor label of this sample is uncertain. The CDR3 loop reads CASSPAPRVTGELFF. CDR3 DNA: TGCGCCAGCAGCCCTGCCCCCAGGGTTACCGGGGAGCTGTTTTTT.